This TCR beta chain came from a study of blood T cell repertoires in COVID-19. About the research overall: Samples of COVID-19 (acute and convalescent) were obtained from the United States, Italy and Spain. T cells, B-cell-depleted T cells, or PBMCs supplied cDNA or gDNA.

Some clones are missing from TCRdb's copy, which holds only in-frame ones; the method was immunoSEQ multiplex PCR. The sample consists of approximately 360,000 clones, around 83% of them appearing once. Participant-given clinical history determined each cohort assignment. This clone has a single count. Sequenced sample: PBMCs or T cells enriched from blood (not recorded which). The clonotype originates from a woman in her 50s who had recovered from COVID-19.

The CDR3 sequence is CASSPSFVIAPDTQYF. For the CDR3, the DNA is TGCGCCAGCAGCCCAAGCTTCGTGATTGCCCCGGATACGCAGTATTTT. The V call is TRBV4-1, the J call TRBJ2-3; D unresolved. The CDR3 spans 16 residues. Germline loops: CDR1 MGHRA, CDR2 YSYEKL. Trimming cost V 4 bases and J 6 bases, with 20 bases left between them.